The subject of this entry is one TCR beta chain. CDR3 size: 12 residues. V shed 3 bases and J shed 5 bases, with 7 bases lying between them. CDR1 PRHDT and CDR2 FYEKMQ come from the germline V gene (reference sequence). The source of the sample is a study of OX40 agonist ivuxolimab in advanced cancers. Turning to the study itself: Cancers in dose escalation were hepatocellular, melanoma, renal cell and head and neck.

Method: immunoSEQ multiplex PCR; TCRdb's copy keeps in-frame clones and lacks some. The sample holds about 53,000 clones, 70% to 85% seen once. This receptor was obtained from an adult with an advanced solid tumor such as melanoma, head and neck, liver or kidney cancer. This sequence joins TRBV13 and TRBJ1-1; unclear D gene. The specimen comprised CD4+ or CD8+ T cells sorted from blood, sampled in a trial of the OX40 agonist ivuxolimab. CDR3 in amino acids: CASSFGGTEAFF. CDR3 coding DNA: TGTGCCAGCAGCTTTGGTGGTACTGAAGCTTTCTTT.